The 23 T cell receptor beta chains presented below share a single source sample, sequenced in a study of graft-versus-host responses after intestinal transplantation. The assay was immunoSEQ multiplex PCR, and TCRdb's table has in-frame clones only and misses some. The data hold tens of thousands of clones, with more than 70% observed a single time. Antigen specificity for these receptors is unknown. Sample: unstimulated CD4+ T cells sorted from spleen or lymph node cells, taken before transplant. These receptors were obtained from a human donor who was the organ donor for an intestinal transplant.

The CDR3 region has the DNA TGTGCCAGCAGTTCCGAACCGGGACAGGGTTTCGGGGAGCTGTTTTTT. This encodes CASSSEPGQGFGELFF. This sequence joins TRBV7-2 and TRBJ2-2; 9 nucleotides align to TRBD1. The CDR3 is 16 amino acids. J gave up 7 bases and V 6 bases, and 12 bases lay outside the gene matches. The germline V gene has CDR1 SGHTA and CDR2 FQGNSA. Looking up the rest from reference TRBV7-2 and TRBJ2-2 gives the full variable domain: GAGVSQSPSNKVTEKGKDVELRCDPISGHTALYWYRQSLGQGLEFLIYFQGNSAPDKSGLPSDRFSAERTGGSVSTLTIQRTQQEDSAVYLCASSSEPGQGFGELFFGEGSRLTVL.

For the CDR3, the DNA is TGTGCCAGCAGCCCCGGGACTAATGAGCAGTTCTTC. Its protein product is CASSPGTNEQFF. The chain carries TRBV7-3 and TRBJ2-1; a weak D match, TRBD2 (6 bases). Trimming took 5 bases from V and 7 from J, leaving 9 bases between them. The CDR3 totals 12 residues. CDR1 and CDR2 from the germline V gene are SGHTA and FQGTGA.

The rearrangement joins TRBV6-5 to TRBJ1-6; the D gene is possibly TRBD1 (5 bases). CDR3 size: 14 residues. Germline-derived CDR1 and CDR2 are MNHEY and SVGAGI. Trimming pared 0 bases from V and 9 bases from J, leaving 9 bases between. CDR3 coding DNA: TGTGCCAGCAGTTACTCAGCGGGGGTTTCACCCCTCCACTTT. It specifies CASSYSAGVSPLHF.

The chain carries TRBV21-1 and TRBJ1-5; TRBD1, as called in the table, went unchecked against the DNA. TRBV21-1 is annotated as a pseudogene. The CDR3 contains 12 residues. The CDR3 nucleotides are TGTGCCAGCAGCAGGGGGCTGCGACCCCAGCATTTT. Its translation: CASSRGLRPQHF.

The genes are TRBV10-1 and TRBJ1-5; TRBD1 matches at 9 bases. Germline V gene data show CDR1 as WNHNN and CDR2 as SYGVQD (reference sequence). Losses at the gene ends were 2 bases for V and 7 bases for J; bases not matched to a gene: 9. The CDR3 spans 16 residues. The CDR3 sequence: CASSETGGTFPQPQHF. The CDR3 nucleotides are TGCGCCAGCAGTGAGACAGGGGGCACGTTTCCCCAGCCCCAGCATTTT.

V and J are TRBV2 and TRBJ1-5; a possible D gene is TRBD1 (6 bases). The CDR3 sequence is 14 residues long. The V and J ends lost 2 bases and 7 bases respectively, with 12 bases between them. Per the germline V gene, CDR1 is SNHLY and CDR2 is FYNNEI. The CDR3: CASSELQGNQPQHF. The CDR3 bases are TGTGCCAGCAGTGAATTACAGGGAAACCAGCCCCAGCATTTT.

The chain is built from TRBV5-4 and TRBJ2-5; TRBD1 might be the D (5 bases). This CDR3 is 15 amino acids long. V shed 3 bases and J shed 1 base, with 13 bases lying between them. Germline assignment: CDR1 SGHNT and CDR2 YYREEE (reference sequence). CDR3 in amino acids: CASSSQALTQETQYF. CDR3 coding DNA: TGTGCCAGCAGCTCACAGGCGCTGACCCAAGAGACCCAGTACTTC.

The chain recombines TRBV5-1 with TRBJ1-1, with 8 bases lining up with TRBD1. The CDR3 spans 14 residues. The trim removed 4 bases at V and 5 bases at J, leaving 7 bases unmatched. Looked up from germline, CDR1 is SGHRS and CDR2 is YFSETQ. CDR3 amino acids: CASSRQGRETEAFF. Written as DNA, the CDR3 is TGCGCCAGCAGCCGACAGGGGCGGGAGACTGAAGCTTTCTTT.

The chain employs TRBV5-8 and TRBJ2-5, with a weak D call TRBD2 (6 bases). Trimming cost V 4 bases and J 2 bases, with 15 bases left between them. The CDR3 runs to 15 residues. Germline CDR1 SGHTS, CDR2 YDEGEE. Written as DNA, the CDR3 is TGTGCCAGCAGCGGAGGGACTCGATTACAAGAGACCCAGTACTTC. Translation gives CASSGGTRLQETQYF.

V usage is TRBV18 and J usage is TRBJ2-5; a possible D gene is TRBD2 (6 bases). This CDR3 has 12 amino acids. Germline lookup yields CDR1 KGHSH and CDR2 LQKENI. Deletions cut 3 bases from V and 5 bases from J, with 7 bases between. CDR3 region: CASSPREETQYF. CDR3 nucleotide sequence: TGTGCCAGCTCACCCCGGGAGGAGACCCAGTACTTC.

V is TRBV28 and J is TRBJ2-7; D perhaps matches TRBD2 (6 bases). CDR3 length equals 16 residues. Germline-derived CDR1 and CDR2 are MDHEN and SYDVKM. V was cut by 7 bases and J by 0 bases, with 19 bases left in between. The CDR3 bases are TGTGCCAGCACGAGTGGAGGGGCTGGAAGCTCCTACGAGCAGTACTTC. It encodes CASTSGGAGSSYEQYF.

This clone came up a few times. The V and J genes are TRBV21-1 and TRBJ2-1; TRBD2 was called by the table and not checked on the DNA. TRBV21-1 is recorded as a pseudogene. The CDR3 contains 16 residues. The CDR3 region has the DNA TGTGCCAGCAGCAAAAGGAGCTCCCACAATTACAATGAGCAGTTCTTC. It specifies CASSKRSSHNYNEQFF.

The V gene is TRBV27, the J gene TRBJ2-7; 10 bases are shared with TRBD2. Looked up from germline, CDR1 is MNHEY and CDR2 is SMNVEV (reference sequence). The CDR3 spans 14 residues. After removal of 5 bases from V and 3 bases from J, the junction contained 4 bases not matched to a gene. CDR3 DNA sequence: TGTGCCAGCAGTAGGCTAGCGGGAGACTACGAGCAGTACTTC. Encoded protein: CASSRLAGDYEQYF.

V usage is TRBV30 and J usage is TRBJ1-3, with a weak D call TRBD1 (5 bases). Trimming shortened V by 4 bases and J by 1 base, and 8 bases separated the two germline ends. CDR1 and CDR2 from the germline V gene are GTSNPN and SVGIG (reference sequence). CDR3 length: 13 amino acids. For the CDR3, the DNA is TGTGCCTGGACTAGGGGATCTGGAAACACCATATATTTT. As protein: CAWTRGSGNTIYF.

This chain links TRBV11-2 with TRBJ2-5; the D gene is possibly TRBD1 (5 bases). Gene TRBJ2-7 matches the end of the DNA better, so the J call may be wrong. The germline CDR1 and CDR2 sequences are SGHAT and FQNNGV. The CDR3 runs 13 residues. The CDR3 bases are TGTGCCAGCAGTAAAGGGGATCCCTACGAGCAGTACTTC. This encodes CASSKGDPYEQYF.

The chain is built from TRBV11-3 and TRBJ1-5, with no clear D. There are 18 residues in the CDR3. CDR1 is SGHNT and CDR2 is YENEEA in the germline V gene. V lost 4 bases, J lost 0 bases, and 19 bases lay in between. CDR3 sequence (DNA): TGTGCCAGCAGCTGTACCGGACGGGAAATTGATAGCAATCAGCCCCAGCATTTT. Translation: CASSCTGREIDSNQPQHF.

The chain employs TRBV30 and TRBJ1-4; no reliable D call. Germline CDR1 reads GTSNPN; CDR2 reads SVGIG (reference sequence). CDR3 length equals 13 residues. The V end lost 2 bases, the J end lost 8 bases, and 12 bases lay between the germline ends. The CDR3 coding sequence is TGTGCCTGGAGTTCGGATATGAGGGAAAAACTGTTTTTT. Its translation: CAWSSDMREKLFF. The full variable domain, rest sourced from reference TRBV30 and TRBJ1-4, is SQTIHQWPATLVQPVGSPLSLECTVEGTSNPNLYWYRQAAGRGLQLLFYSVGIGQISSEVPQNLSASRPQDRQFILSSKKLLLSDSGFYLCAWSSDMREKLFFGSGTQLSVL.

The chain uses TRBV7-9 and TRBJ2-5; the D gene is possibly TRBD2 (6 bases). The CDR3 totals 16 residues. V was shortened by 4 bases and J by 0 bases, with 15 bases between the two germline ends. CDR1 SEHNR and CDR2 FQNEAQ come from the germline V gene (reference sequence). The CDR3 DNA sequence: TGTGCCAGCAGCTCCTGGGTAGGAGGGAACCAAGAGACCCAGTACTTC. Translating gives CASSSWVGGNQETQYF.

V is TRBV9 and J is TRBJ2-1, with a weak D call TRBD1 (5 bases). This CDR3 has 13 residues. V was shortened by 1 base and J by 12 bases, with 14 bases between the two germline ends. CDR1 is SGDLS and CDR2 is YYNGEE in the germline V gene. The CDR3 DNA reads TGTGCCAGCAGCGTACTAGTTTGGGGCGCGCAGTTCTTC. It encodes CASSVLVWGAQFF.

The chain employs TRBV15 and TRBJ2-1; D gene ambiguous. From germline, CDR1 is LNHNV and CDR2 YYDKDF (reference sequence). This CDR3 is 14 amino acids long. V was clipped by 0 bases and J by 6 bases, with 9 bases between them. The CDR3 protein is CATSRDRGRNEQFF. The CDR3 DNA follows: TGTGCCACCAGCAGAGATAGAGGTCGCAATGAGCAGTTCTTC.

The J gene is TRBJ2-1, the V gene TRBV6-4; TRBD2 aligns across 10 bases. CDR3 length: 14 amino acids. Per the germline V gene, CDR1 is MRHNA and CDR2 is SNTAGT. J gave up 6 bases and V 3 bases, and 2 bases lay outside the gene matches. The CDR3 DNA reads TGTGCCAGCAGTGAACTAGCGGGGCTCAATGAGCAGTTCTTC. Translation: CASSELAGLNEQFF.

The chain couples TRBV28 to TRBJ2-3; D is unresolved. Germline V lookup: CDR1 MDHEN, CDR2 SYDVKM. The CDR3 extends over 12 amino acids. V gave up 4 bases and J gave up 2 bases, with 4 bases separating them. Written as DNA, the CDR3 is TGTGCCAGCAGTTCCTACACAGATACGCAGTATTTT. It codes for CASSSYTDTQYF.

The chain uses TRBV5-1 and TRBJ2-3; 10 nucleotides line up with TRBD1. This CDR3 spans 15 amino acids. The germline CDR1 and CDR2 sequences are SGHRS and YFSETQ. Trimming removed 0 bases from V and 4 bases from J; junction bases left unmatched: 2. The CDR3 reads CASSLGGQGADTQYF. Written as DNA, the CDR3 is TGCGCCAGCAGCTTGGGAGGACAGGGGGCAGATACGCAGTATTTT.